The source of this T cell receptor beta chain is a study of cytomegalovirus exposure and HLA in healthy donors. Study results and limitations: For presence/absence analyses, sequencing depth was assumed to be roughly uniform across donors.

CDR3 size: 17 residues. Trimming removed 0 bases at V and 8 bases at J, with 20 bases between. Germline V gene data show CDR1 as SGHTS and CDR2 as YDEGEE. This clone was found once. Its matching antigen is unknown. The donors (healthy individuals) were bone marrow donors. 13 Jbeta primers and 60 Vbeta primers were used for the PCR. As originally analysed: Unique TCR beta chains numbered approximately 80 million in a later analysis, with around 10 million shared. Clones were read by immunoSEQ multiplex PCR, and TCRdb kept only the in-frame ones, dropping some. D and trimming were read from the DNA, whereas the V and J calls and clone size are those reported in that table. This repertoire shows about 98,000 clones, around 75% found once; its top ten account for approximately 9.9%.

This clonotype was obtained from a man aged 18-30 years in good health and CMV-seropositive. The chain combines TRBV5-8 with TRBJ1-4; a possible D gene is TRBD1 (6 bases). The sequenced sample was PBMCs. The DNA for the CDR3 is TGTGCCAGCAGCTTGGGCCCCCCAGGACAGTCGGTCGAAAAACTGTTTTTT. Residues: CASSLGPPGQSVEKLFF.